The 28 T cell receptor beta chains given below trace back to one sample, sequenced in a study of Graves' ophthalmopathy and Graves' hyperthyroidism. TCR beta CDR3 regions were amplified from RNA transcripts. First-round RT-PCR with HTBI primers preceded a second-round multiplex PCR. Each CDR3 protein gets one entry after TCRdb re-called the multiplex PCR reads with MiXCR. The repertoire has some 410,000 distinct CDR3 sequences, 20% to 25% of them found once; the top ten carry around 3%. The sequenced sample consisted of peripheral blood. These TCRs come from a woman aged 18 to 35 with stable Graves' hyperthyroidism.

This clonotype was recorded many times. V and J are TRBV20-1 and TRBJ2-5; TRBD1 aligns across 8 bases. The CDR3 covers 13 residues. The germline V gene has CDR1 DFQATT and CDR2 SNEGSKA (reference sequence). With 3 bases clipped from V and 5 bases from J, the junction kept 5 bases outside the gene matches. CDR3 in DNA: TGCAGTGCTAGGGCAGGGGGCGTTGAGACCCAGTACTTC. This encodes CSARAGGVETQYF.

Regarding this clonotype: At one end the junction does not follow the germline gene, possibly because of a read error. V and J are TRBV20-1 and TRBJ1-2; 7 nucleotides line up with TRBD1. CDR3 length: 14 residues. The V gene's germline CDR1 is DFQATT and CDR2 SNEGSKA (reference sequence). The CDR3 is CSARRRGRNYGYTF. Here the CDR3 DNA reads TGCAGTGCTAGGAGAAGGGGGCGAAACTATGGCTACACGTTC.

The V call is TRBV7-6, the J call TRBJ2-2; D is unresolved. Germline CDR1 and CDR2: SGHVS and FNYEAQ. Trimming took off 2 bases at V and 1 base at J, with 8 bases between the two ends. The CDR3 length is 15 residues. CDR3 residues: CASSLSPMNTGELFF. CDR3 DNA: TGTGCCAGCAGCTTATCACCTATGAACACCGGGGAGCTGTTTTTT.

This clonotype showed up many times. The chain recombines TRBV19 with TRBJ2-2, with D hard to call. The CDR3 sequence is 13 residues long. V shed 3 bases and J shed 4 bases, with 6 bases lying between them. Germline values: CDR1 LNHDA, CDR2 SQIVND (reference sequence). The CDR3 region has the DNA TGTGCCAGTAGTATGGAGCCCACCGGGGAGCTGTTTTTT. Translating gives CASSMEPTGELFF. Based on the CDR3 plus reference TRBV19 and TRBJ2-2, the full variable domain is DGGITQSPKYLFRKEGQNVTLSCEQNLNHDAMYWYRQDPGQGLRLIYYSQIVNDFQKGDIAEGYSVSREKKESFPLTVTSAQKNPTAFYLCASSMEPTGELFFGEGSRLTVL.

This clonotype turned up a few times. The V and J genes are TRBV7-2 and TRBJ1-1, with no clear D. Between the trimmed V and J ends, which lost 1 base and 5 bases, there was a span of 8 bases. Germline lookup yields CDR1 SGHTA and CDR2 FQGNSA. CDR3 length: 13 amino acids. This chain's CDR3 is CASSLDAGTEAFF. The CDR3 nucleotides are TGTGCCAGCAGCTTAGATGCGGGGACTGAAGCTTTCTTT.

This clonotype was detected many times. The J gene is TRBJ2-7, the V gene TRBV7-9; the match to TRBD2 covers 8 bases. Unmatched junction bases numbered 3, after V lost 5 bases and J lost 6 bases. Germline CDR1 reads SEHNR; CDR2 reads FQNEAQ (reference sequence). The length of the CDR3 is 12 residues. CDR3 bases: TGTGCCAGCAGCGTAGGGACTAGCGAGCAGTACTTC. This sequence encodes CASSVGTSEQYF. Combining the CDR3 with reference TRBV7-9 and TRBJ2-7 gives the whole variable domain DTGVSQNPRHKITKRGQNVTFRCDPISEHNRLYWYRQTLGQGPEFLTYFQNEAQLEKSRLLSDRFSAERPKGSFSTLEIQRTEQGDSAMYLCASSVGTSEQYFGPGTRLTVT.

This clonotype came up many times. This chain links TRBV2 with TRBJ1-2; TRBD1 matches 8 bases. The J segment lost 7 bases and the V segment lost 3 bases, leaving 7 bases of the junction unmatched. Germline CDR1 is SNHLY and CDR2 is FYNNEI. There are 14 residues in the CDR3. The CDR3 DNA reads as TGTGCCAGCAGTGAGGCAGGGGGCTGGTCTGGCTACACCTTC. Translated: CASSEAGGWSGYTF.

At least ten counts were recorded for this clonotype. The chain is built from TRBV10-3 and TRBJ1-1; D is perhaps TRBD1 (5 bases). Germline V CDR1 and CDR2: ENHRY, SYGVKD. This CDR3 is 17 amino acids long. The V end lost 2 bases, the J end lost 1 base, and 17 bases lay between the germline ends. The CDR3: CAISEAPLGDPNTEAFF. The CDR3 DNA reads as TGTGCCATCAGTGAGGCTCCCCTCGGGGACCCGAACACTGAAGCTTTCTTT.

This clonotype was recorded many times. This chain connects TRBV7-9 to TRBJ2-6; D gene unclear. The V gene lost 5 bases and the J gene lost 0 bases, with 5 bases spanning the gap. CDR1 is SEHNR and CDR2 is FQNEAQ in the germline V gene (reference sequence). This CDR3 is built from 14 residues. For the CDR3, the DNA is TGTGCCAGCAGCCCAGACTCTGGGGCCAACGTCCTGACTTTC. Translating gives CASSPDSGANVLTF.

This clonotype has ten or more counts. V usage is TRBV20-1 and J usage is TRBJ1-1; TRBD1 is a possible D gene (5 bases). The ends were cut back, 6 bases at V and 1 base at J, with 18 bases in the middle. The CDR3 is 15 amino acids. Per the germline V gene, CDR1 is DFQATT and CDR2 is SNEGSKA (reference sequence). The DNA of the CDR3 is TGCAGTGCCCTCGGGATCAGGGCACCGAACACTGAAGCTTTCTTT. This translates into CSALGIRAPNTEAFF.

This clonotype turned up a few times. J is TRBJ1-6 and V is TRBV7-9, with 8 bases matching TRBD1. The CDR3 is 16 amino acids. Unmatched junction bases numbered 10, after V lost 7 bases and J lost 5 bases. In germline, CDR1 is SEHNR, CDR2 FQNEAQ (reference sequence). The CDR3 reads CASTKLTGVNNSPLHF. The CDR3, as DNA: TGTGCCAGCACAAAACTGACAGGGGTTAATAATTCACCCCTCCACTTT.

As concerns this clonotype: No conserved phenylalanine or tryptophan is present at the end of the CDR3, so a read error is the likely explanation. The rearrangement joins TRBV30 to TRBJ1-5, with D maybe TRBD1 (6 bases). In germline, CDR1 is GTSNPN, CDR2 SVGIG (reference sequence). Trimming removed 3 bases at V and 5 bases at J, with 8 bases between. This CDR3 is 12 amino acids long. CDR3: CAWSEGDQPQHY. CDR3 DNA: TGTGCCTGGAGCGAGGGGGATCAGCCCCAGCATTAT.

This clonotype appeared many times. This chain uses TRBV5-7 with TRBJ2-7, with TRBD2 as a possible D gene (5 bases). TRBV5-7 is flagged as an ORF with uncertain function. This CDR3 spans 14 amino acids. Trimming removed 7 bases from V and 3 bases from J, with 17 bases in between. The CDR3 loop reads CASVLGGLLYEQYF. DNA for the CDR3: TGTGCCAGCGTCTTAGGCGGGCTGCTCTACGAGCAGTACTTC.

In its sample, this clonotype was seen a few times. CDR3 region: CASSLFREPDYGYTF. As DNA, the CDR3 is TGTGCCAGCAGCTTATTCAGGGAACCAGACTATGGCTACACCTTC. This chain joins TRBV11-2 and TRBJ1-2; TRBD1 is a possible D gene (5 bases). V lost 2 bases and J lost 3, with 13 bases in between. Germline lookup yields CDR1 SGHAT and CDR2 FQNNGV. There are 15 residues in the CDR3.

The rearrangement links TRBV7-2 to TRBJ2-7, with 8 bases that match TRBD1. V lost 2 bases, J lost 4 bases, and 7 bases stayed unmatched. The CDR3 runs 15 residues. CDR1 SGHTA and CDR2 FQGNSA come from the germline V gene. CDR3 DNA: TGTGCCAGCAGCTTATGGCGACAGGGGAGGTACGAGCAGTACTTC. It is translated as CASSLWRQGRYEQYF. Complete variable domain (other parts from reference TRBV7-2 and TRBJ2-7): GAGVSQSPSNKVTEKGKDVELRCDPISGHTALYWYRQSLGQGLEFLIYFQGNSAPDKSGLPSDRFSAERTGGSVSTLTIQRTQQEDSAVYLCASSLWRQGRYEQYFGPGTRLTVT.

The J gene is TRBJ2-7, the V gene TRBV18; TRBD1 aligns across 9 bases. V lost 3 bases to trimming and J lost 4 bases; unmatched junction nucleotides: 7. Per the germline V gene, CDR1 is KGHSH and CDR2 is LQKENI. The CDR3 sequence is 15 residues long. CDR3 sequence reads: CASSPYEGQGYEQYF. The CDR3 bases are TGTGCCAGCTCACCCTACGAGGGACAGGGTTACGAGCAGTACTTC.

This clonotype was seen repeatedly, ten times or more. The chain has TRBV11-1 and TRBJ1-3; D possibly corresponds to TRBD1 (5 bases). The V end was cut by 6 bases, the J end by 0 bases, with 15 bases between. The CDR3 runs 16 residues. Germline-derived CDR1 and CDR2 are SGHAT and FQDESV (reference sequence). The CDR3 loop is CASRPGGGNSGNTIYF. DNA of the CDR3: TGTGCCAGCAGACCCGGGGGGGGTAACTCTGGAAACACCATATATTTT. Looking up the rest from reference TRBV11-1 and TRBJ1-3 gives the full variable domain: EAEVAQSPRYKITEKSQAVAFWCDPISGHATLYWYRQILGQGPELLVQFQDESVVDDSQLPKDRFSAERLKGVDSTLKIQPAELGDSAMYLCASRPGGGNSGNTIYFGEGSWLTVV.

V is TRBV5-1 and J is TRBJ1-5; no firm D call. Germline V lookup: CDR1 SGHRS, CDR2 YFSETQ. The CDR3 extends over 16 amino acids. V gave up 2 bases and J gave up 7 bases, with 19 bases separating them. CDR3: CASSFNRRHDPQPQHF. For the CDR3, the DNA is TGCGCCAGCAGCTTCAACCGACGACACGACCCCCAGCCCCAGCATTTT. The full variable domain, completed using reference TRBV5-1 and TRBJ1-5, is KAGVTQTPRYLIKTRGQQVTLSCSPISGHRSVSWYQQTPGQGLQFLFEYFSETQRNKGNFPGRFSGRQFSNSRSEMNVSTLELGDSALYLCASSFNRRHDPQPQHFGDGTRLSIL.

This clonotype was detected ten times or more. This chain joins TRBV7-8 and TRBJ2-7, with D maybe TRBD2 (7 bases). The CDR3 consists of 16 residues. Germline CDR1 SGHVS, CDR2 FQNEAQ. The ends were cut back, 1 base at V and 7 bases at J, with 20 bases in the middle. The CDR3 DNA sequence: TGTGCCAGCAGCTTAGTAGGGGGAGGGCCGGGTTCGGAGCAGTACTTC. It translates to CASSLVGGGPGSEQYF.

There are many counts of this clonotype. CDR3 nucleotides: TGTGCCAGCAGTTATCCGGGACAGGGTGAAGCTTTCTTT. This codes for CASSYPGQGEAFF. The chain carries TRBV6-5 and TRBJ1-1; TRBD1 matches 9 bases. CDR3 size: 13 residues. Germline V gives CDR1 MNHEY, CDR2 SVGAGI. V lost 3 bases to trimming and J lost 7 bases; unmatched junction nucleotides: 3.

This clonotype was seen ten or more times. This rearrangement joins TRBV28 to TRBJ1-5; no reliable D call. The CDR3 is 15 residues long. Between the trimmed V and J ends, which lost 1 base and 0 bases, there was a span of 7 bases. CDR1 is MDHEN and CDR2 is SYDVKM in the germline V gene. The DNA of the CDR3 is TGTGCCAGCAGTTTATCCCAGTATAGCAATCAGCCCCAGCATTTT. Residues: CASSLSQYSNQPQHF. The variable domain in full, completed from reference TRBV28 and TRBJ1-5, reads DVKVTQSSRYLVKRTGEKVFLECVQDMDHENMFWYRQDPGLGLRLIYFSYDVKMKEKGDIPEGYSVSREKKERFSLILESASTNQTSMYLCASSLSQYSNQPQHFGDGTRLSIL.

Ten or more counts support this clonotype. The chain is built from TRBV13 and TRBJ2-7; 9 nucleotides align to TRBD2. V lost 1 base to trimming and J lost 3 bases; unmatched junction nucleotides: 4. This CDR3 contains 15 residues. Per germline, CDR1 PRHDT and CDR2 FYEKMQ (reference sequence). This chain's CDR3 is CASSLVLAGFYEQYF. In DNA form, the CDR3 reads TGTGCCAGCAGCTTAGTTCTAGCGGGATTCTACGAGCAGTACTTC.

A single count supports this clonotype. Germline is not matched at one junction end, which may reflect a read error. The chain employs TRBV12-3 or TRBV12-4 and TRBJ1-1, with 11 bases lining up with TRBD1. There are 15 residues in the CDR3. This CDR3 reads CASSPRTGGFSEAFF. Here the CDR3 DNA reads TGTGCCAGCAGTCCTCGGACAGGGGGCTTCAGTGAAGCCTTCTTT.

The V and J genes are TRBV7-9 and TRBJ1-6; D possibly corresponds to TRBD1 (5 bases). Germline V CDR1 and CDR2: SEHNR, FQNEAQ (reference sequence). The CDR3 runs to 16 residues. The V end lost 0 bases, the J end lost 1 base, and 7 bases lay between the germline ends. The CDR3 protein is CASSLAEGSYNSPLHF. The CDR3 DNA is TGTGCCAGCAGCTTAGCGGAGGGGTCCTATAATTCACCCCTCCACTTT.

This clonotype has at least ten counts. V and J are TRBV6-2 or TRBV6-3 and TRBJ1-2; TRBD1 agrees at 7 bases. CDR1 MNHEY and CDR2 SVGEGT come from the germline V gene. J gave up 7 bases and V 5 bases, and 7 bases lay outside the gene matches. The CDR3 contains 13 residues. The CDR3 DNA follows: TGTGCCAGCAGTCTGACAGGGAAGGTTGGCTACACCTTC. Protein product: CASSLTGKVGYTF.

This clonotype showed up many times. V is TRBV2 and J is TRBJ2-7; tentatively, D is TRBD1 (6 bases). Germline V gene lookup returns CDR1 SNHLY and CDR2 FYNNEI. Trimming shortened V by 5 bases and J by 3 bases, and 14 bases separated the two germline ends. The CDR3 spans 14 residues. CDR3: CASSFQGQIYEQYF. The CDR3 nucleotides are TGTGCCAGCAGTTTCCAGGGGCAGATCTACGAGCAGTACTTC.

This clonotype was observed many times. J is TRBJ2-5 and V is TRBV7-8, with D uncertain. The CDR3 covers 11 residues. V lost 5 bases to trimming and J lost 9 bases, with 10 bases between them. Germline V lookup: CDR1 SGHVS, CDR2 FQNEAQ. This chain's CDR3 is CASSPRQAQYF. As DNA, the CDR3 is TGTGCCAGCAGCCCCCGACAAGCCCAGTACTTC.

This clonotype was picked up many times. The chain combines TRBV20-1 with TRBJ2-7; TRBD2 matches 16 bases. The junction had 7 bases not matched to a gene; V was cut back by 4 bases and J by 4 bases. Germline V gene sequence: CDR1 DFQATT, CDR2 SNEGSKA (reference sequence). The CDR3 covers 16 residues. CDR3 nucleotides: TGCAGTGCTATACCGGGACTAGCGGGAGGGGGGTACGAGCAGTACTTC. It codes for CSAIPGLAGGGYEQYF.